This T cell receptor (beta chain) was recorded in a study of T cell responses to AZD1222 COVID-19 vaccine. The data were produced by immunoSEQ multiplex PCR, yet TCRdb's version contains in-frame clones alone and is incomplete. The data show about 150,000 clones, around nine tenths seen once. From germline, CDR1 is SNHLY and CDR2 FYNNEI. The CDR3 contains 12 residues. The V end lost 4 bases, the J end lost 4 bases, and 5 bases lay between the germline ends. The chain uses TRBV2 and TRBJ2-1, with unresolved D. The TCR originated in an adult who received the AZD1222 COVID-19 vaccine. The sequenced sample was peripheral blood, obtained 28 days after the second AZD1222 dose. CDR3 residues: CASSVGYNEQFF. The CDR3 DNA follows: TGTGCCAGCAGTGTAGGGTACAATGAGCAGTTCTTC.